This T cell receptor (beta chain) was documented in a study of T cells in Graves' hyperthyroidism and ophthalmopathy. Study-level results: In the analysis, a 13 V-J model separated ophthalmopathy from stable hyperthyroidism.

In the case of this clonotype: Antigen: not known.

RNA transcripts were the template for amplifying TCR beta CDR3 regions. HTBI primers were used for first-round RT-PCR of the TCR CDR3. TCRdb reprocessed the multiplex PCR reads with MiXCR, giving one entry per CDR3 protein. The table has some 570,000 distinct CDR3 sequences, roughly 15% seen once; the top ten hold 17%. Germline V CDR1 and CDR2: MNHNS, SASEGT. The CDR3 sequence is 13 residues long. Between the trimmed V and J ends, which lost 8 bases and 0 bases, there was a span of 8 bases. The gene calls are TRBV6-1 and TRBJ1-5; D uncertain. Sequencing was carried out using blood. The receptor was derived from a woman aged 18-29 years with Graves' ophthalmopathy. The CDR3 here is CASGRVSNQPQHF. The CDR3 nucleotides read TGTGCCAGCGGGCGGGTTAGCAATCAGCCCCAGCATTTT.